The 29 T cell receptor beta chains in this list originate from one sample, sequenced in a study of radiation and T cells in renal cell carcinoma. TCRdb's table, derived via immunoSEQ multiplex PCR, lists solely in-frame clones and lacks some. The data show around 20,000 clones, with roughly three fifths seen just once and roughly 30% held by the top ten. This sample's treatment: treatment-naive control, cytoreductive nephrectomy. Here the sequenced sample was tumor tissue, taken from a patient whose treatment was nephrectomy without radiotherapy. The receptors were gathered from a man aged 50-59 years with renal cell carcinoma.

V is TRBV5-4 and J is TRBJ1-1; unclear D gene. CDR1 is SGHNT, CDR2 YYREEE, per germline (reference sequence). Trimming took 5 bases from V and 1 from J, leaving 18 bases between them. The CDR3 has 16 residues. The CDR3 loop is CASRLGIRQENTEAFF. CDR3 nucleotides: TGTGCCAGCAGACTAGGGATTAGGCAGGAGAACACTGAAGCTTTCTTT.

This chain links TRBV19 with TRBJ1-3; no definite D call. The germline V gene has CDR1 LNHDA and CDR2 SQIVND (reference sequence). This CDR3 is built from 14 residues. V shed 4 bases and J shed 0 bases, with 7 bases lying between them. The CDR3 bases are TGTGCCAGTAGTAGCGGGAGCTCTGGAAACACCATATATTTT. It codes for CASSSGSSGNTIYF.

A remark on this clone: The junction departs from the called germline gene at one end, perhaps through a read error. This sequence joins TRBV4-3 and TRBJ1-1; 9 nucleotides match TRBD1. This CDR3 contains 16 residues. Looked up from germline, CDR1 is LGHNA and CDR2 is YSLEER. This chain's CDR3 is CASSQNPPGTGNLVSF. In DNA, the CDR3 is TGCGCCAGCAGCCAAAATCCCCCCGGGACAGGGAATTTAGTGTCATTT.

This clone appeared once. This chain uses TRBV4-2 with TRBJ2-7; a possible D gene is TRBD1 (6 bases). The CDR3 has 11 amino acids. V was clipped by 2 bases and J by 10 bases, with 9 bases between them. From germline, CDR1 is LGHNA and CDR2 YNFKEQ. CDR3 DNA: TGTGCCAGCAGCCAAAACAGGGAACAGTACTTC. It specifies CASSQNREQYF.

This chain links TRBV6-6 with TRBJ1-2, with D possibly being TRBD1 (6 bases). Trimming took 0 bases from V and 6 from J, leaving 17 bases between them. The CDR3 extends over 16 amino acids. Germline CDR1 reads MNHNY; CDR2 reads SVGAGI (reference sequence). Here the CDR3 DNA reads TGTGCCAGCAGTTACTCGACGGTTCCAGGGGCGGATGGCTACACCTTC. Protein product: CASSYSTVPGADGYTF.

This clone is medium-sized in the sample. The V and J genes are TRBV19 and TRBJ1-4; weak D call: TRBD1 (5 bases). This CDR3 comprises 15 residues. Per the germline V gene, CDR1 is LNHDA and CDR2 is SQIVND (reference sequence). Deletions cut 3 bases from V and 8 bases from J, with 16 bases between. This chain's CDR3 is CASSMNGATNEKLFF. DNA for the CDR3: TGTGCCAGTAGTATGAATGGGGCCACCAACGAAAAACTGTTTTTT. The whole variable domain, filled in from reference TRBV19 and TRBJ1-4, reads DGGITQSPKYLFRKEGQNVTLSCEQNLNHDAMYWYRQDPGQGLRLIYYSQIVNDFQKGDIAEGYSVSREKKESFPLTVTSAQKNPTAFYLCASSMNGATNEKLFFGSGTQLSVL.

The rearrangement joins TRBV6-5 to TRBJ2-1; 14 bases are a match to TRBD2. CDR1 is MNHEY, CDR2 SVGAGI, per germline. The CDR3 is 15 amino acids. The junction had 8 bases not matched to a gene; V was cut back by 6 bases and J by 10 bases. CDR3 amino acids: CASSPGLAGGREQFF. CDR3 coding DNA: TGTGCCAGCAGCCCTGGACTAGCGGGAGGTAGGGAGCAGTTCTTC.

This clone showed up just a few times. V gene TRBV5-1 combines with J gene TRBJ1-1; unclear D gene. Trimming left V 0 bases short and J 4 bases short, with 4 bases between. Per germline, CDR1 SGHRS and CDR2 YFSETQ. This CDR3 is 12 amino acids long. The CDR3: CASSLGSTEAFF. The DNA of the CDR3 is TGCGCCAGCAGCTTGGGAAGCACTGAAGCTTTCTTT.

Only a few counts were recorded for this clone. The chain recombines TRBV7-9 with TRBJ2-5, with 10 bases fitting TRBD1. The CDR3 length is 15 residues. Germline trimming cut 5 bases from V and 1 base from J; bases unmatched to any gene: 4. The V gene's germline CDR1 is SEHNR and CDR2 FQNEAQ (reference sequence). DNA for the CDR3: TGTGCCAGCAGCAATCGACAGGGGGCCCAAGAGACCCAGTACTTC. Translated, it gives CASSNRQGAQETQYF.

The chain is built from TRBV2 and TRBJ1-6; D ambiguous. Germline-derived CDR1 and CDR2 are SNHLY and FYNNEI. CDR3 length equals 16 residues. With 3 bases removed from V and 6 bases from J, the gap between germline ends came to 15 bases. The chain's CDR3 is CASSERTASTNSPLHF. CDR3 coding DNA: TGTGCCAGCAGTGAGAGGACGGCCTCTACTAATTCACCCCTCCACTTT. The whole variable domain, remainder taken from reference TRBV2 and TRBJ1-6, is EPEVTQTPSHQVTQMGQEVILRCVPISNHLYFYWYRQILGQKVEFLVSFYNNEISEKSEIFDDQFSVERPDGSNFTLKIRSTKLEDSAMYFCASSERTASTNSPLHFGNGTRLTVT.

This sequence joins TRBV7-6 and TRBJ2-1; D is possibly TRBD1 (6 bases). The V end was cut by 1 base, the J end by 0 bases, with 22 bases between. CDR3 length equals 20 residues. CDR1 and CDR2 from the germline V gene are SGHVS and FNYEAQ. This CDR3 is CASSLVEAFRGGSSYNEQFF. In DNA form, the CDR3 reads TGTGCCAGCAGCTTAGTCGAGGCCTTCAGAGGGGGAAGCTCCTACAATGAGCAGTTCTTC.

The J gene is TRBJ2-7, the V gene TRBV7-6; 7 bases line up with TRBD1. Germline-derived CDR1 and CDR2 are SGHVS and FNYEAQ. The V segment lost 6 bases and the J segment 3 bases; nucleotides outside the gene matches: 8. The CDR3 is made up of 14 amino acids. The CDR3 loop is CASSVQGIHYEQYF. CDR3 DNA: TGTGCCAGCAGTGTACAGGGGATTCACTACGAGCAGTACTTC.

The chain carries TRBV13 and TRBJ1-5; the D gene is possibly TRBD1 (6 bases). CDR3 length: 14 residues. Germline lookup yields CDR1 PRHDT and CDR2 FYEKMQ (reference sequence). V lost 5 bases to trimming and J lost 0 bases, with 8 bases between them. CDR3 protein: CASSEGVSNQPQHF. As DNA, the CDR3 is TGTGCCAGCAGCGAGGGGGTTAGCAATCAGCCCCAGCATTTT.

The chain has TRBV9 and TRBJ2-7; tentative D call: TRBD2 (7 bases). Trimming removed 0 bases from V and 2 bases from J, with 9 bases in between. This CDR3 is built from 14 residues. The germline gives CDR1 SGDLS, CDR2 YYNGEE. DNA of the CDR3: TGTGCCAGCAGCGTAGGGGGGGGCCCCTACGAGCAGTACTTC. It is translated as CASSVGGGPYEQYF.

The chain employs TRBV30 and TRBJ1-2, with 8 positions matching TRBD1. V trimming: 7 bases; J trimming: 5 bases; junction bases outside the gene matches: 9. CDR3 size: 13 residues. In germline, CDR1 is GTSNPN, CDR2 SVGIG (reference sequence). DNA of the CDR3: TGTGCCTCGGCGGGGACAGGTCCTTATGGCTACACCTTC. As protein: CASAGTGPYGYTF.

This clone turned up a few times. The gene calls are TRBV7-9 and TRBJ1-1; D call uncertain. V shed 3 bases and J shed 7 bases, with 9 bases lying between them. Germline V gene sequence: CDR1 SEHNR, CDR2 FQNEAQ (reference sequence). This CDR3 contains 12 residues. The CDR3 region is CASSFGRSEAFF. As DNA, the CDR3 is TGTGCCAGCAGCTTCGGGCGGAGTGAAGCTTTCTTT. Complete variable domain (other parts from reference TRBV7-9 and TRBJ1-1): DTGVSQNPRHKITKRGQNVTFRCDPISEHNRLYWYRQTLGQGPEFLTYFQNEAQLEKSRLLSDRFSAERPKGSFSTLEIQRTEQGDSAMYLCASSFGRSEAFFGQGTRLTVV.

This chain uses TRBV5-1 with TRBJ1-1; a weak D match, TRBD1 (5 bases). Trimming removed 4 bases at V and 2 bases at J, with 15 bases between. Germline CDR1 and CDR2: SGHRS and YFSETQ. CDR3 length: 15 amino acids. CDR3 coding DNA: TGCGCCAGCAGCGCCCTGCCGGGACGAAACACTGAAGCTTTCTTT. It translates to CASSALPGRNTEAFF.

This clone appeared a few times. One end of the junction varies from germline; a read error may be responsible. The rearrangement links TRBV7-9 to TRBJ2-6; D not certain. The CDR3 extends over 15 amino acids. Germline-derived CDR1 and CDR2 are SEHNR and FQNEAQ (reference sequence). CDR3 coding DNA: TGCGCCAGCAGCTCCCGGCCGGCGGGGGCCAACGTCCTGACTTTC. It translates to CASSSRPAGANVLTF.

This chain joins TRBV9 and TRBJ2-4; weak D call: TRBD1 (8 bases). V dropped 0 bases and J dropped 9 bases, with 19 bases sitting between them. Germline CDR1 reads SGDLS; CDR2 reads YYNGEE. CDR3 size: 16 residues. CDR3 nucleotides: TGTGCCAGCAGCGTAGGTCGCACAGGGGGGGTCGGCATTCAGTACTTC. This translates into CASSVGRTGGVGIQYF.

V usage is TRBV15 and J usage is TRBJ2-3; 12 nucleotides agree with TRBD2. This CDR3 is built from 17 residues. V trimming: 1 base; J trimming: 0 bases; junction bases outside the gene matches: 2. Germline V lookup: CDR1 LNHNV, CDR2 YYDKDF (reference sequence). For the CDR3, the DNA is TGTGCCACCAGCAGAGGAGGACTAGCGGGAAGCACAGATACGCAGTATTTT. Its translation is CATSRGGLAGSTDTQYF.

This clone has a handful of counts. The chain recombines TRBV13 with TRBJ1-1, with no clear D. The CDR3 covers 15 residues. Germline V gene data show CDR1 as PRHDT and CDR2 as FYEKMQ (reference sequence). The V end lost 3 bases, the J end lost 0 bases, and 11 bases lay between the germline ends. As DNA, the CDR3 is TGTGCCAGCAGCTTCATACGGGGTATGAACACTGAAGCTTTCTTT. Its protein product is CASSFIRGMNTEAFF.

The chain has TRBV4-3 and TRBJ2-1; no definite D call. The CDR3 runs 17 residues. Germline CDR1 and CDR2: LGHNA and YSLEER. V was trimmed by 0 bases and J by 3 bases, leaving 15 bases between them. The CDR3 here is CASSQDLLGPFYNEQFF. CDR3 nucleotide sequence: TGCGCCAGCAGCCAAGATCTACTCGGGCCTTTCTACAATGAGCAGTTCTTC.

The chain has TRBV7-8 and TRBJ2-2, with unresolved D. This CDR3 region has 13 residues. Germline V gene lookup returns CDR1 SGHVS and CDR2 FQNEAQ. The V end lost 5 bases, the J end lost 6 bases, and 10 bases lay between the germline ends. The CDR3 nucleotides are TGTGCCAGCAGCCCGGTCGATTCCGGGGAGCTGTTTTTT. Residues: CASSPVDSGELFF.

This clone occurred once. The chain carries TRBV4-2 and TRBJ2-5; TRBD1 agrees at 8 bases. J was trimmed by 4 bases and V by 0 bases; bases with no gene match: 16. This CDR3 is built from 19 residues. Germline V gene sequence: CDR1 LGHNA, CDR2 YNFKEQ. For the CDR3, the DNA is TGTGCCAGCAGCCAAGATCCTAGGGGGGTAGGCACAGGGGGAGAGACCCAGTACTTC. It translates to CASSQDPRGVGTGGETQYF.

The V and J genes are TRBV5-1 and TRBJ1-5, with a possible D match to TRBD1 (6 bases). V was pared by 2 bases and J by 0 bases, with 9 bases between. Germline V CDR1 and CDR2: SGHRS, YFSETQ. The CDR3 contains 15 residues. CDR3 nucleotides: TGCGCCAGCAGCTTCGCAGGGGATAGCAATCAGCCCCAGCATTTT. This gives the protein CASSFAGDSNQPQHF.

The sample holds a few counts of this clone. V gene TRBV7-2 combines with J gene TRBJ2-7, with 15 bases fitting TRBD2. With V trimmed by 5 bases and J by 5 bases, 4 bases remained unmatched. The CDR3 length is 15 residues. CDR1 is SGHTA, CDR2 FQGNSA, per germline. The CDR3 is CASSAGLAGGDEQYF. The CDR3 DNA follows: TGTGCCAGCAGCGCGGGACTAGCGGGGGGTGACGAGCAGTACTTC.

This clone came up many times. The V and J genes are TRBV11-2 and TRBJ1-1; D is perhaps TRBD1 (5 bases). In germline, CDR1 is SGHAT, CDR2 FQNNGV. The CDR3 extends over 15 amino acids. Trimming removed 2 bases from V and 1 base from J, with 11 bases in between. Written as DNA, the CDR3 is TGTGCCAGCAGCTTATCCGGGGGTGGGAACACTGAAGCTTTCTTT. It encodes CASSLSGGGNTEAFF.

The chain recombines TRBV25-1 with TRBJ2-5; 7 bases agree with TRBD2. CDR1 and CDR2 (germline): MGHDK, SYGVNS. The V gene end was trimmed by 6 bases and the J gene end by 4 bases; junction bases not matched to a gene: 5. The CDR3 runs to 13 residues. The CDR3 DNA sequence: TGTGCCAGCAGGGGAACTAGCGTAGAGACCCAGTACTTC. Its translation is CASRGTSVETQYF. The variable domain in full, with the rest retrieved from reference TRBV25-1 and TRBJ2-5, is EADIYQTPRYLVIGTGKKITLECSQTMGHDKMYWYQQDPGMELHLIHYSYGVNSTEKGDLSSESTVSRIRTEHFPLTLESARPSHTSQYLCASRGTSVETQYFGPGTRLLVL.

The chain links TRBV23-1 to TRBJ2-7; 10 positions match TRBD2. TRBV23-1 is labeled an ORF, and its function is uncertain. V gave up 0 bases and J gave up 6 bases; unmatched junction bases: 5. The CDR3 runs to 15 residues. DNA of the CDR3: TGCGCCAGCAGTCAATCACCGGGACTAGCGTCCGAGCAGTACTTC. Translating gives CASSQSPGLASEQYF.